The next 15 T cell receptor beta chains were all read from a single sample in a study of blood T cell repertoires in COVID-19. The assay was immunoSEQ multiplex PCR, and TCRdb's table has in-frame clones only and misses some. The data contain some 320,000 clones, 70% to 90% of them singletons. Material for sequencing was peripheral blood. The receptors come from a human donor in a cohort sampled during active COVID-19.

DNA of the CDR3: TGTGCCAGCAGCCAAGATAAAAGGGGCTCTGGAAACACCATATATTTT. It translates to CASSQDKRGSGNTIYF. The rearrangement uses TRBV3-1 (or the pseudogene TRBV3-2) and TRBJ1-3; D may be TRBD1 (5 bases). This CDR3 has 16 amino acids. Germline V gene sequence: CDR1 LGHDT, CDR2 YNNKEL (reference sequence). V lost 0 bases and J 0 bases, leaving 9 bases between the germline ends.

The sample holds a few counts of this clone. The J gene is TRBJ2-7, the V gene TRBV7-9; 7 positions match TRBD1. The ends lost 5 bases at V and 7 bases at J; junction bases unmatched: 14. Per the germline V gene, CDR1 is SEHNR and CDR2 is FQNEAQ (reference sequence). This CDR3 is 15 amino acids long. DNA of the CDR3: TGTGCCAGCAGCCCAGGGACAGCAAGGAGGAAAGAGCAGTACTTC. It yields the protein CASSPGTARRKEQYF. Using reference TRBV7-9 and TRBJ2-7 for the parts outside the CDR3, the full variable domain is DTGVSQNPRHKITKRGQNVTFRCDPISEHNRLYWYRQTLGQGPEFLTYFQNEAQLEKSRLLSDRFSAERPKGSFSTLEIQRTEQGDSAMYLCASSPGTARRKEQYFGPGTRLTVT.

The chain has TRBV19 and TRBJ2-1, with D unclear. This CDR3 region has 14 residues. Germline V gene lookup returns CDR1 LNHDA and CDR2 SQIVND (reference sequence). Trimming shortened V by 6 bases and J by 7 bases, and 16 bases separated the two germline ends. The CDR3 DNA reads TGTGCCAGTAGGGCTGGAAGAGGTGGGAATGAGCAGTTCTTC. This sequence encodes CASRAGRGGNEQFF.

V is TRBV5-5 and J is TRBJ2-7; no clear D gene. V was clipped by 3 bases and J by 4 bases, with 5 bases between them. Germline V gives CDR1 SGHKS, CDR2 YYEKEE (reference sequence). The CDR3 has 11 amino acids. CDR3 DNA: TGTGCCAGCAGCTCCTTGTACGAGCAGTACTTC. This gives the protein CASSSLYEQYF.

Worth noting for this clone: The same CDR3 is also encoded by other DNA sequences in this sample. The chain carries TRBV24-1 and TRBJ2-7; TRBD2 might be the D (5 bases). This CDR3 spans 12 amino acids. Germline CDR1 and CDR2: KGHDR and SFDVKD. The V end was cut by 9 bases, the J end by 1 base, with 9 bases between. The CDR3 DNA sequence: TGTGCCACCTCGGGATCTTCCTACGAGCAGTACTTC. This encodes CATSGSSYEQYF.

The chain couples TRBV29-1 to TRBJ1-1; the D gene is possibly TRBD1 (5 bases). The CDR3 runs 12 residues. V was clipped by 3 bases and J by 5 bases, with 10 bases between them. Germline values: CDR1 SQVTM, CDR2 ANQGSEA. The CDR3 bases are TGCAGCGTTGATGGGGGAGGGACTGAAGCTTTCTTT. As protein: CSVDGGGTEAFF.

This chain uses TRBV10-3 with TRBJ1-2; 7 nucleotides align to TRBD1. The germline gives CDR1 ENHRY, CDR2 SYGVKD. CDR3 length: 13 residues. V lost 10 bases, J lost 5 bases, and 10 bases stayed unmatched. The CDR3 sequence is CASRDSYLYGYTF. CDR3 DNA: TGTGCCAGCCGGGACAGTTATCTTTATGGCTACACCTTC.

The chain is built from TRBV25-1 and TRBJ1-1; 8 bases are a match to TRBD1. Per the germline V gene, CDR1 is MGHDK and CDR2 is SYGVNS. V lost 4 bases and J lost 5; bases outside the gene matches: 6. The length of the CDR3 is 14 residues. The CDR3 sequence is CASSADRAKTEAFF. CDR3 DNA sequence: TGTGCCAGCAGTGCGGACAGGGCCAAAACTGAAGCTTTCTTT.

The CDR3 DNA reads TGCAGCGCTGGGCAGGTTAATGAAAAACTGTTTTTT. Translation gives CSAGQVNEKLFF. The chain couples TRBV29-1 to TRBJ1-4; no clear D gene. Trimming pared 7 bases from V and 4 bases from J, leaving 10 bases between. The CDR3 has 12 residues. Per the germline V gene, CDR1 is SQVTM and CDR2 is ANQGSEA.

CDR3 sequence (DNA): TGTGCCAGCAGCCCCGACAGTTCTTCGCAGTATTTT. Translated: CASSPDSSSQYF. J is TRBJ2-3 and V is TRBV7-9; tentative D call: TRBD1 (5 bases). V was shortened by 5 bases and J by 10 bases, with 13 bases between the two germline ends. The CDR3 contains 12 residues. Looked up from germline, CDR1 is SEHNR and CDR2 is FQNEAQ (reference sequence).

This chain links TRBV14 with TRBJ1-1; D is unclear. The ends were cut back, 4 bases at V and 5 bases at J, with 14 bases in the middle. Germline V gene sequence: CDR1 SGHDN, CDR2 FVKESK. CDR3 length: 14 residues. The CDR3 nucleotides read TGTGCCAGCAGCCCCTGGGGAGGAGGGACTGAAGCTTTCTTT. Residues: CASSPWGGGTEAFF.

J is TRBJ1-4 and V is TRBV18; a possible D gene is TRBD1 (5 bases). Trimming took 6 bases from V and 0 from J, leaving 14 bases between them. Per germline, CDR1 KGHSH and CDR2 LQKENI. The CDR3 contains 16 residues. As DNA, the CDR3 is TGTGCCAGCTCCCCGGGGGTTTCGTCAACTAATGAAAAACTGTTTTTT. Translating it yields CASSPGVSSTNEKLFF.

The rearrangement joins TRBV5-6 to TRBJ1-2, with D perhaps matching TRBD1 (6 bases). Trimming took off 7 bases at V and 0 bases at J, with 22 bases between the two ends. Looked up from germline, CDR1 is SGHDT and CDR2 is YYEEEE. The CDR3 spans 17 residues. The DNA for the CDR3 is TGTGCCAGCGGACATTCCATGGGACACTCTGCTAACTATGGCTACACCTTC. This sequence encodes CASGHSMGHSANYGYTF.

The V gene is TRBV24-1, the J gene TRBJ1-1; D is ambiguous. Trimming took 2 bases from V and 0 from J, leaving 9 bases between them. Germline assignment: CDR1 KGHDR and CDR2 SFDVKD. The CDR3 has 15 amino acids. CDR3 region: CATSDSRRMNTEAFF. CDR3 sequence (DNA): TGTGCCACCAGTGATTCACGCAGGATGAACACTGAAGCTTTCTTT.

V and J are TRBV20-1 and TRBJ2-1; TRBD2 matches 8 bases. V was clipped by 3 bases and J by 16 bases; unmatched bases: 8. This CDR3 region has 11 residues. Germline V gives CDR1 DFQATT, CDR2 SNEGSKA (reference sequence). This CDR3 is CSASRGTSLFF. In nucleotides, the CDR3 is TGCAGTGCTAGTCGCGGGACTAGTCTTTTCTTC.